The entry that follows covers one TCR beta chain sequence. Its specificity is not known. At one end, the junction sequence differs from germline, possibly due to a read error. Unique molecular identifiers tagged individual cDNA molecules. A single record per CDR3 protein comes from TCRdb applying MiXCR to the 5' RACE reads. The sample holds about 77,000 distinct CDR3 sequences, around 9.9% seen once. The length of the CDR3 is 15 residues. Germline V gene lookup returns CDR1 MNHEY and CDR2 SMNVEV (reference sequence). The source of the sample is a study of early T cells in non-severe SARS-CoV-2 infection. Study details: The authors sequenced bulk RNA from unsorted whole blood, leaving chains unpaired. Overall study findings and caveats: VDJdb matching favored anti-spike CD8 responses, missing private and CD4 specificities.

Sequenced material: whole blood. This TCR derives from an adult who was a healthcare worker with PCR-confirmed SARS-CoV-2 infection or an uninfected control (not recorded which). The gene calls are TRBV27 and TRBJ2-6; TRBD1 or TRBD2 may be the D gene (5 bases each). The CDR3 bases are TGTGCCAGTAGTTTGGGACGTTATGGGGCCAACGTCCTGACTTTC. The encoded protein is CASSLGRYGANVLTF.